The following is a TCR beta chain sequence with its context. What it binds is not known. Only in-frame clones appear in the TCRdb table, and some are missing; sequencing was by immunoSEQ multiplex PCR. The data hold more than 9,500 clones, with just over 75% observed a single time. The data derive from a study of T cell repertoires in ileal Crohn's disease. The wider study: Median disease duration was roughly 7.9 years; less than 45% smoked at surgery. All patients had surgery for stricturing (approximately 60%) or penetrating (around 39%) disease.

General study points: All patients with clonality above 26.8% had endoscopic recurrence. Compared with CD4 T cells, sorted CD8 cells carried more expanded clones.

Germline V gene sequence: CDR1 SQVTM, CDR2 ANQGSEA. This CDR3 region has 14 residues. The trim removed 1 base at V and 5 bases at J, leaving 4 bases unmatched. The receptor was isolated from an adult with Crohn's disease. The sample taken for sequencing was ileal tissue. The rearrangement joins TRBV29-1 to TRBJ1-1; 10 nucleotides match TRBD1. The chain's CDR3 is CSVEVGTGATEAFF. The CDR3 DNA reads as TGCAGCGTTGAAGTAGGGACAGGGGCAACTGAAGCTTTCTTT. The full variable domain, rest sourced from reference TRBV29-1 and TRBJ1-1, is SAVISQKPSRDICQRGTSLTIQCQVDSQVTMMFWYRQQPGQSLTLIATANQGSEATYESGFVIDKFPISRPNLTFSTLTVSNMSPEDSSIYLCSVEVGTGATEAFFGQGTRLTVV.